The 20 T cell receptor beta chains below all came from one sample that was sequenced in a study of T cell repertoires in cytomegalovirus infection. TCRdb re-derived calls from the reads in MiXCR, one entry per CDR3 protein. There are about 400,000 distinct CDR3 sequences in the sample; about a sixth occur only once, and less than 9.5% lies in the top ten. The specimen was PBMCs. These receptors were taken from a human donor in good health (CMV status not recorded). Some clones in this sample may be carry-over from other donors' samples.

The chain combines TRBV24-1 with TRBJ1-2; no definite D call. From germline, CDR1 is KGHDR and CDR2 SFDVKD. The V end was cut by 4 bases, the J end by 7 bases, with 15 bases between. The CDR3 runs to 14 residues. In DNA form, the CDR3 reads TGTGCCACCAGTGACCCCCGACGATCGGGTGGCTACACCTTC. Translating gives CATSDPRRSGGYTF.

The chain is built from TRBV6-6 and TRBJ1-5, with 7 bases that match TRBD1. The V gene's germline CDR1 is MNHNY and CDR2 SVGAGI (reference sequence). V shed 5 bases, J shed 5 bases, and the junction held 6 bases outside the gene matches. The CDR3 totals 14 residues. The CDR3 protein is CASSRTGWYQPQHF. In DNA, the CDR3 is TGTGCCAGCAGTAGGACAGGCTGGTATCAGCCCCAGCATTTT.

Only a few counts were recorded for this clonotype. This chain uses TRBV6-6 with TRBJ2-7; TRBD2 matches 10 bases. This CDR3 is 15 amino acids long. CDR1 and CDR2 from the germline V gene are MNHNY and SVGAGI (reference sequence). Trimming took 2 bases from V and 7 from J; bases not matched to a gene: 8. This CDR3 is CASSYTAGGPQEQYF. The CDR3, as DNA: TGTGCCAGCAGTTACACAGCGGGAGGGCCTCAGGAGCAGTACTTC.

This clonotype was counted only a few times. The rearrangement links TRBV24-1 to TRBJ2-1, with D perhaps being TRBD1 or TRBD2 (5 bases each). The CDR3 covers 15 residues. V was shortened by 4 bases and J by 5 bases, with 14 bases between the two germline ends. Germline lookup yields CDR1 KGHDR and CDR2 SFDVKD. CDR3 protein: CATSDAGTADNEQFF. CDR3 bases: TGTGCCACCAGTGACGCCGGGACGGCAGACAATGAGCAGTTCTTC.

V gene TRBV12-3 or TRBV12-4 combines with J gene TRBJ2-3, with D unclear. Trimming removed 6 bases at V and 7 bases at J, with 14 bases between. The CDR3 extends over 13 amino acids. The chain's CDR3 is CASSPSGPNTQYF. For the CDR3, the DNA is TGTGCCAGCAGCCCATCCGGGCCGAATACGCAGTATTTT.

At least ten counts were recorded for this clonotype. The V call is TRBV2, the J call TRBJ1-5, with 9 bases fitting TRBD1. Germline loops: CDR1 SNHLY, CDR2 FYNNEI. CDR3 length: 15 amino acids. Trimming at V came to 4 bases and at J to 4 bases, leaving 5 bases not matched to a gene. The CDR3 nucleotides are TGTGCCAGCAGTGCGGGGACAGGGCGTAATCAGCCCCAGCATTTT. Translation gives CASSAGTGRNQPQHF.

This clonotype was recorded many times. The rearrangement uses TRBV12-3 or TRBV12-4 and TRBJ2-5, with TRBD2 as a possible D gene (5 bases). Deletions cut 6 bases from V and 0 bases from J, with 14 bases between. The CDR3 spans 15 residues. CDR3: CASSVAWEYQETQYF. The CDR3 DNA is TGTGCCAGCAGCGTTGCGTGGGAGTACCAAGAGACCCAGTACTTC.

Many counts were recorded for this clonotype. The chain joins TRBV7-8 to TRBJ1-1; 10 nucleotides match TRBD1. Germline values: CDR1 SGHVS, CDR2 FQNEAQ. V lost 5 bases, J lost 5 bases, and 8 bases stayed unmatched. The CDR3 length is 15 residues. For the CDR3, the DNA is TGTGCCAGCAGCCCAGTGACAGGGGGCCTGACTGAAGCTTTCTTT. Protein sequence: CASSPVTGGLTEAFF.

This clonotype was detected a few times. This could be a read error, since a much larger clone is one nucleotide away. The CDR3 here is CASSQGQDYGYTF. CDR3 nucleotide sequence: TGTGCCAGCAGCCAAGGACAGGACTATGGCTACACCTTC. This chain joins TRBV14 and TRBJ1-2; D may be TRBD1 (6 bases). Germline values: CDR1 SGHDN, CDR2 FVKESK. Trimming took 1 base from V and 3 from J, leaving 6 bases between them. The CDR3 is made up of 13 amino acids.

The chain recombines TRBV11-2 with TRBJ2-3, with D maybe TRBD1 (6 bases). Germline CDR1 SGHAT, CDR2 FQNNGV. The CDR3 is made up of 17 amino acids. Deletions cut 1 base from V and 2 bases from J, with 16 bases between. The CDR3 coding sequence is TGTGCCAGCAGCTTAGTCCTGGGGGCAGGCCTCACAGATACGCAGTATTTT. It specifies CASSLVLGAGLTDTQYF.

The rearrangement links TRBV28 to TRBJ1-5; D remains ambiguous. Deletions cut 5 bases from V and 6 bases from J, with 17 bases between. Germline CDR1 is MDHEN and CDR2 is SYDVKM. CDR3 length: 15 residues. CDR3 loop: CASSPSKGSSQPQHF. CDR3 nucleotide sequence: TGTGCCAGCAGTCCTTCTAAGGGTTCCAGTCAGCCCCAGCATTTT.

This sequence joins TRBV5-1 and TRBJ2-2; a possible D gene is TRBD2 (5 bases). Trimming took 5 bases from V and 6 from J, leaving 11 bases between them. From germline, CDR1 is SGHRS and CDR2 YFSETQ. CDR3 length: 13 residues. CDR3 amino acids: CASSDYHSGELFF. The DNA of the CDR3 is TGCGCCAGCAGTGACTACCACTCCGGGGAGCTGTTTTTT.

This clonotype has at least ten counts. This chain uses TRBV7-2 with TRBJ2-1; 8 positions agree with TRBD2. V lost 1 base, J lost 4 bases, and 6 bases stayed unmatched. Germline V lookup: CDR1 SGHTA, CDR2 FQGNSA. There are 16 residues in the CDR3. CDR3 nucleotides: TGTGCCAGCAGCTTAGAAGTAGCGGGGACTTACAATGAGCAGTTCTTC. Its protein is CASSLEVAGTYNEQFF.

This clonotype was seen many times. The rearrangement uses TRBV7-2 and TRBJ1-6, with a weak D call TRBD1 (5 bases). V was shortened by 4 bases and J by 6 bases, with 13 bases between the two germline ends. This CDR3 has 15 residues. CDR1 and CDR2 (germline): SGHTA, FQGNSA. Here the CDR3 reads CASSSPQGGNSPLHF. The CDR3 bases are TGTGCCAGCAGCTCCCCGCAGGGAGGTAATTCACCCCTCCACTTT.

A remark on this clonotype: A much bigger clone sits one base away, suggesting this may be a read error. The chain carries TRBV7-9 and TRBJ1-4, with unresolved D. There are 15 residues in the CDR3. The germline V gene has CDR1 SEHNR and CDR2 FQNEAQ (reference sequence). The CDR3 DNA reads as TGTGCCAGCAGCTTAGCGATGGGTGGAGATGAAAAACTGATTTTT. It specifies CASSLAMGGDEKLIF.

This clonotype was observed many times. V usage is TRBV4-3 and J usage is TRBJ2-2; D remains ambiguous. The CDR3 covers 15 residues. Trimming cost V 4 bases and J 1 base, with 10 bases left between them. Per germline, CDR1 LGHNA and CDR2 YSLEER. The CDR3 region is CASSPHTMNTGELFF. In nucleotides, the CDR3 is TGCGCCAGCAGCCCACACACGATGAACACCGGGGAGCTGTTTTTT.

V gene TRBV3-1 combines with J gene TRBJ2-3, with TRBD1 matching 7 bases. The CDR3 totals 16 residues. V dropped 0 bases and J dropped 2; count of bases not matched to a gene: 5. Germline-derived CDR1 and CDR2 are LGHDT and YNNKEL (reference sequence). CDR3 nucleotide sequence: TGTGCCAGCAGCCAAGAGGTGACAGGGCTCACAGATACGCAGTATTTT. Encoded protein: CASSQEVTGLTDTQYF.

This clonotype was seen a few times. The chain couples TRBV11-2 to TRBJ2-1, with 10 bases aligning to TRBD1. This CDR3 contains 18 residues. CDR1 SGHAT and CDR2 FQNNGV come from the germline V gene. Trimming took 5 bases from V and 5 from J; bases not matched to a gene: 15. CDR3 sequence reads: CASSPTSPGTGVDNEQFF. The CDR3 DNA sequence: TGTGCCAGCAGCCCGACCTCCCCCGGGACAGGGGTCGACAATGAGCAGTTCTTC.

This CDR3 reads CASSLVGGGNQPQHF. DNA of the CDR3: TGTGCCAGCAGCTTAGTTGGGGGAGGCAATCAGCCCCAGCATTTT. The chain uses TRBV7-2 and TRBJ1-5, with TRBD1 as a possible D gene (5 bases). Germline loops: CDR1 SGHTA, CDR2 FQGNSA. There are 15 residues in the CDR3. V gave up 1 base and J gave up 2 bases, with 9 bases separating them. The full variable domain, with the rest looked up from reference TRBV7-2 and TRBJ1-5, is GAGVSQSPSNKVTEKGKDVELRCDPISGHTALYWYRQSLGQGLEFLIYFQGNSAPDKSGLPSDRFSAERTGGSVSTLTIQRTQQEDSAVYLCASSLVGGGNQPQHFGDGTRLSIL.

This clonotype has at least ten counts. The chain joins TRBV6-2 or TRBV6-3 to TRBJ2-7; D not certain. CDR1 and CDR2 (germline): MNHEY, SVGEGT. This CDR3 has 11 residues. V dropped 6 bases and J dropped 4 bases, with 7 bases sitting between them. In DNA, the CDR3 is TGTGCCAGCAGCTCACAGTACGAGCAGTACTTC. Its translation: CASSSQYEQYF.